Below are 10 T cell receptor beta chains sequenced from a single sample in a study of neurological immune-mediated disorders. One entry per CDR3 protein, called by TCRdb with MiXCR from the 5' RACE reads. The sample carries roughly 80,000 distinct CDR3 sequences, roughly 18% recorded once. Sequencing input: PBMCs. The receptors shown here come from a woman between 40 and 55 years old in good health.

Many counts were recorded for this clonotype. V and J are TRBV5-1 and TRBJ1-1; D call uncertain. The ends were cut back, 5 bases at V and 4 bases at J, with 9 bases in the middle. Germline V lookup: CDR1 SGHRS, CDR2 YFSETQ. The CDR3 spans 12 residues. The DNA of the CDR3 is TGCGCCAGCAGGGAGGGAAGCACTGAAGCTTTCTTT. Translation gives CASREGSTEAFF.

This clonotype was picked up many times. The chain is built from TRBV5-1 and TRBJ1-1; D remains unclear. Germline-derived CDR1 and CDR2 are SGHRS and YFSETQ. The V end lost 3 bases, the J end lost 1 base, and 10 bases lay between the germline ends. This CDR3 has 14 amino acids. CDR3 sequence reads: CASSWVRANTEAFF. The CDR3 DNA sequence: TGCGCCAGCAGCTGGGTCCGGGCGAACACTGAAGCTTTCTTT.

With regard to this clonotype: This sequence may be a read error, since a much larger clone differs from it by one base. Because the CDR3 is missing its conserved closing phenylalanine or tryptophan, this is likely a read error. V usage is TRBV29-1 and J usage is TRBJ2-1, with D perhaps matching TRBD1 (6 bases). The J call may not be correct, given that the DNA end is closer to TRBJ2-5. The CDR3 contains 14 residues. Germline CDR1 reads SQVTM; CDR2 reads ANQGSEA. The CDR3 reads CSALFRDIQETQYS. DNA of the CDR3: TGCAGCGCCCTCTTCCGGGACATCCAAGAGACCCAGTACTCC.

This clonotype was found many times. This chain connects TRBV11-2 to TRBJ2-5; D tentatively reads TRBD1 or TRBD2 (5 bases each). This CDR3 spans 16 amino acids. Germline assignment: CDR1 SGHAT and CDR2 FQNNGV. The ends were cut back, 6 bases at V and 6 bases at J, with 23 bases in the middle. The CDR3 protein is CASSSTPRGTVKTQYF. As DNA, the CDR3 is TGTGCCAGCAGTTCGACCCCGAGGGGCACGGTGAAGACCCAGTACTTC. Variable domain in full (rest from reference TRBV11-2 and TRBJ2-5): EAGVAQSPRYKIIEKRQSVAFWCNPISGHATLYWYQQILGQGPKLLIQFQNNGVVDDSQLPKDRFSAERLKGVDSTLKIQPAKLEDSAVYLCASSSTPRGTVKTQYFGPGTRLLVL.

This clonotype has a count of ten or more. The chain has TRBV7-2 and TRBJ2-7; the match to TRBD2 covers 13 bases. V lost 5 bases, J lost 6 bases, and 4 bases stayed unmatched. The CDR3 length is 14 residues. Germline loops: CDR1 SGHTA, CDR2 FQGNSA. In DNA, the CDR3 is TGTGCCAGCAGCCGACGGACTAGCGGGGGCGAGCAGTACTTC. As protein: CASSRRTSGGEQYF.

This clonotype was picked up many times. This CDR3 is CATSDSRLAGSTDTQYF. The CDR3 DNA follows: TGTGCCACCAGTGATTCCCGACTAGCGGGGTCGACAGATACGCAGTATTTT. The V and J genes are TRBV24-1 and TRBJ2-3; 11 nucleotides align to TRBD2. The CDR3 is 17 amino acids. The ends lost 2 bases at V and 3 bases at J; junction bases unmatched: 6. Germline V CDR1 and CDR2: KGHDR, SFDVKD.

The chain combines TRBV20-1 with TRBJ2-3, with 7 bases that match TRBD1. Per the germline V gene, CDR1 is DFQATT and CDR2 is SNEGSKA (reference sequence). CDR3 length equals 16 residues. Germline trimming cut 0 bases from V and 6 bases from J; bases unmatched to any gene: 12. CDR3 DNA: TGCAGTGCTAGAGATCAGGCGGCAAGGGGGCTGGATACGCAGTATTTT. Protein sequence: CSARDQAARGLDTQYF.

The V call is TRBV18, the J call TRBJ2-3; D is undetermined. With 0 bases removed from V and 0 bases from J, the gap between germline ends came to 22 bases. The CDR3 length is 20 residues. CDR1 is KGHSH and CDR2 is LQKENI in the germline V gene. The CDR3 nucleotides read TGTGCCAGCTCACCACCGAGAGTTAAGGCAGTCTCCCTCAGCACAGATACGCAGTATTTT. Translation: CASSPPRVKAVSLSTDTQYF.

This clonotype has only one observation. The J gene is TRBJ1-6, the V gene TRBV5-8, with D perhaps TRBD1 (5 bases). This CDR3 contains 19 residues. CDR1 and CDR2 (germline): SGHTS, YDEGEE. V lost 4 bases, J lost 7 bases, and 27 bases lay in between. CDR3: CASSPRPGGIRLINSPLHF. In DNA, the CDR3 is TGTGCCAGCAGCCCTCGCCCGGGGGGGATCCGGCTGATAAATTCACCCCTCCACTTT.

This clonotype was counted ten times or more. Written as DNA, the CDR3 is TGCAGTGCTAGAACAATTACAGGAGGGTACGTGGGTGAAAAACTGTTTTTT. Its protein is CSARTITGGYVGEKLFF. The V and J genes are TRBV20-1 and TRBJ1-4, with a tentative D call TRBD1 (5 bases). Germline assignment: CDR1 DFQATT and CDR2 SNEGSKA (reference sequence). The V gene lost 2 bases and the J gene lost 7 bases, with 23 bases spanning the gap. The CDR3 has 17 residues.